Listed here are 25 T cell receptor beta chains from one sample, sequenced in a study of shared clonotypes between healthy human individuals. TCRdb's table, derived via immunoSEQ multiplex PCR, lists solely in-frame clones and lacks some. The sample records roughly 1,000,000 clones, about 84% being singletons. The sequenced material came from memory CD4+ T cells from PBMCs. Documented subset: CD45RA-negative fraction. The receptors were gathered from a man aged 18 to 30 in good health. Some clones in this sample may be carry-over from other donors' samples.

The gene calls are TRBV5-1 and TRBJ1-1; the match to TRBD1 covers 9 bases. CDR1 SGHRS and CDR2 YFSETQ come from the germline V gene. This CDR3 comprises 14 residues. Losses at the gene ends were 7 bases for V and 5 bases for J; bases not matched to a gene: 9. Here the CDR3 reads CASGSTGGSTEAFF. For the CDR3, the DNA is TGCGCCAGCGGATCCACAGGGGGCTCAACTGAAGCTTTCTTT.

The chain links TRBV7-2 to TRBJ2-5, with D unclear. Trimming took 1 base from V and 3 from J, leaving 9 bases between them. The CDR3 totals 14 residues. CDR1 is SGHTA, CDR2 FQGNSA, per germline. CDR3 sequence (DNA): TGTGCCAGCAGCTTAGAAGTTCTAAAAGAGACCCAGTACTTC. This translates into CASSLEVLKETQYF.

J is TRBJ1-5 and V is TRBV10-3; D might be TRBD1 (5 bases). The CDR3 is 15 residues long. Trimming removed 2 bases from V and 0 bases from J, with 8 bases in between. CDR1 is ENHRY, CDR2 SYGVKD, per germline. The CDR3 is CAISEGGGSNQPQHF. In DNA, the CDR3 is TGTGCCATCAGTGAGGGTGGGGGTAGCAATCAGCCCCAGCATTTT.

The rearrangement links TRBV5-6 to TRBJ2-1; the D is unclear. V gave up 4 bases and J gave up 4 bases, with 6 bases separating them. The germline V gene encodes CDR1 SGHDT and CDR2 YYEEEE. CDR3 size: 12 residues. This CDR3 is CASSPSYNEQFF. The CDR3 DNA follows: TGTGCCAGCAGCCCTTCATACAATGAGCAGTTCTTC.

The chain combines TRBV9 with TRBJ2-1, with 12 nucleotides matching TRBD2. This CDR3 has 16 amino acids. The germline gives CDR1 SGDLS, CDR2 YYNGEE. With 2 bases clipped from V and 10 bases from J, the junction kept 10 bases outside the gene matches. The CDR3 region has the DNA TGTGCCAGCAGCGTGGCCGGGACTAGCGGGTATGGGGAGCAGTTCTTC. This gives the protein CASSVAGTSGYGEQFF.

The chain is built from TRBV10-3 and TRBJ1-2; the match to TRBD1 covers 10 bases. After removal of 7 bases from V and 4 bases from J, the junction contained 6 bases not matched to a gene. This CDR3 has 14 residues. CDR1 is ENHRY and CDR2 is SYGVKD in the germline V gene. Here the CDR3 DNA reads TGTGCCATCAACAAGGACAGGGGGGGCTATGGCTACACCTTC. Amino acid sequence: CAINKDRGGYGYTF.

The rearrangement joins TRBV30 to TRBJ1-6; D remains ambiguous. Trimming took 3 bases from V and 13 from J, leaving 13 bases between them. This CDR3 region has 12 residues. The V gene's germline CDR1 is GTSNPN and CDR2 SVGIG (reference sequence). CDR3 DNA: TGTGCCTGGAGCCGGAGCCGAAGGCCCCTCCACTTT. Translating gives CAWSRSRRPLHF.

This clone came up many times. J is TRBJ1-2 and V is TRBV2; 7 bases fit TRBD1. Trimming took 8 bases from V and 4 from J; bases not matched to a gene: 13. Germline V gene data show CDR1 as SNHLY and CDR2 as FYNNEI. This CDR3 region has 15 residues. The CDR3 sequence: CASSVARTGLYGYTF. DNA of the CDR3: TGTGCCAGCTCCGTTGCACGGACAGGCCTCTATGGCTACACCTTC.

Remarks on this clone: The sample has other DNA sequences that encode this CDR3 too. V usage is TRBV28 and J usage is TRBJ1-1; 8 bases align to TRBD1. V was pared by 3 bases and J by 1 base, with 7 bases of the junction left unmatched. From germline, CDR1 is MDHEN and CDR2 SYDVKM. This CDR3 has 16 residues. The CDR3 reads CASSLVTGGGNTEAFF. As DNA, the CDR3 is TGTGCCAGCAGTTTGGTTACAGGGGGAGGGAACACTGAAGCTTTCTTT.

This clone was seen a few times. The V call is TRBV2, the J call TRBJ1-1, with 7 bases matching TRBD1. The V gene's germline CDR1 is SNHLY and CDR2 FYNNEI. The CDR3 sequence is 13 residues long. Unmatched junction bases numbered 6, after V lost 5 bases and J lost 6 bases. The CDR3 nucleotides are TGTGCCAGCAGTTTGGACAGGCAGTCTGAAGCTTTCTTT. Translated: CASSLDRQSEAFF.

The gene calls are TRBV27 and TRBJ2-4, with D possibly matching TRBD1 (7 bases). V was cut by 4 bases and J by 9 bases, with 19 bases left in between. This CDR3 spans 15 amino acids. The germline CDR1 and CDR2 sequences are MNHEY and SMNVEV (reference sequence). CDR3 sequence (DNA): TGTGCCAGCAGTTACGGACAGGTTGAGGGAGGCATTCAGTACTTC. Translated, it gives CASSYGQVEGGIQYF.

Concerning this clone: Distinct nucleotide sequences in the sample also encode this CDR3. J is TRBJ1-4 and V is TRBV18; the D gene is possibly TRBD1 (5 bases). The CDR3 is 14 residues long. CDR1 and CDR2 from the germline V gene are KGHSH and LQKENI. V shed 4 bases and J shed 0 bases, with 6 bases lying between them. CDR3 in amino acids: CASSQGATNEKLFF. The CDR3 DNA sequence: TGTGCCAGCTCACAAGGGGCAACTAATGAAAAACTGTTTTTT.

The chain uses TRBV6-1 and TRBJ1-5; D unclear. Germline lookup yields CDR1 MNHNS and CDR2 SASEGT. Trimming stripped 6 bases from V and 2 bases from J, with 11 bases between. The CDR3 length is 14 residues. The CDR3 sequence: CASSAHGGNQPQHF. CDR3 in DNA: TGTGCCAGCAGCGCTCACGGTGGCAATCAGCCCCAGCATTTT.

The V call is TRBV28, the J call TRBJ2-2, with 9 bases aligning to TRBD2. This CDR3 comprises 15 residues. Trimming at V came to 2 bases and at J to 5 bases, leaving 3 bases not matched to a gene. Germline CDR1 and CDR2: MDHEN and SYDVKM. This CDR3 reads CASSLAGGPTGELFF. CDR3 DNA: TGTGCCAGCAGTTTAGCGGGAGGGCCGACCGGGGAGCTGTTTTTT. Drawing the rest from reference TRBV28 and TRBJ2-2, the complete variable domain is DVKVTQSSRYLVKRTGEKVFLECVQDMDHENMFWYRQDPGLGLRLIYFSYDVKMKEKGDIPEGYSVSREKKERFSLILESASTNQTSMYLCASSLAGGPTGELFFGEGSRLTVL.

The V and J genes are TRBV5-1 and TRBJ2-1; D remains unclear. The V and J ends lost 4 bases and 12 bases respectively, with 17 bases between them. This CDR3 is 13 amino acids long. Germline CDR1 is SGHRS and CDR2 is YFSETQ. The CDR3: CASSPQIGAGQFF. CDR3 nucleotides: TGCGCCAGCAGCCCCCAAATCGGAGCCGGGCAGTTCTTC.

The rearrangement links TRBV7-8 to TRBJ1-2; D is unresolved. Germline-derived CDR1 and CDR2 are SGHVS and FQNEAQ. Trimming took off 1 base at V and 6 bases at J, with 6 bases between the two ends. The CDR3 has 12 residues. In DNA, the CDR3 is TGTGCCAGCAGCTTAGTTGGGGATGGCTACACCTTC. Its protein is CASSLVGDGYTF.

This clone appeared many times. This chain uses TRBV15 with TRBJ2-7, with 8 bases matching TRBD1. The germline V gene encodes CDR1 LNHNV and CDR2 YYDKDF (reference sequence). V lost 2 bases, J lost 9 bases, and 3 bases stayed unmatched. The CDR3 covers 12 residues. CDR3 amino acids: CATSRSTGGQYF. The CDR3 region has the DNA TGTGCCACCAGCAGAAGTACAGGGGGGCAGTACTTC.

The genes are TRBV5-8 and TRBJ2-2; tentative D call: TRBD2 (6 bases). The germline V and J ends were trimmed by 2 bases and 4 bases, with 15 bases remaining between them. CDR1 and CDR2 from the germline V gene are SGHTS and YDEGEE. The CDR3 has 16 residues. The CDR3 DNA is TGTGCCAGCAGCTTCCGTCTAGCGTCCGGCACCGGGGAGCTGTTTTTT. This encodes CASSFRLASGTGELFF.

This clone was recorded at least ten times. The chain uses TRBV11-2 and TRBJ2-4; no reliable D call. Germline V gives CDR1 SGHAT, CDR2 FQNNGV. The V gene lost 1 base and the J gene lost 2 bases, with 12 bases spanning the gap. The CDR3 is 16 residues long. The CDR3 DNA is TGTGCCAGCAGCTTAGGTGCCCTGGGAACCAAAAACATTCAGTACTTC. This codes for CASSLGALGTKNIQYF.

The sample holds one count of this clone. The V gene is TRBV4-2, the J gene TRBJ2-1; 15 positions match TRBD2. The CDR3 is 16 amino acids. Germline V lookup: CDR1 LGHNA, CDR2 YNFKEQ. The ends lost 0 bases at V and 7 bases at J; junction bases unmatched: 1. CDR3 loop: CASSQDGTSGRNEQFF. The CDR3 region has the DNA TGTGCCAGCAGCCAAGACGGGACTAGCGGGAGGAATGAGCAGTTCTTC.

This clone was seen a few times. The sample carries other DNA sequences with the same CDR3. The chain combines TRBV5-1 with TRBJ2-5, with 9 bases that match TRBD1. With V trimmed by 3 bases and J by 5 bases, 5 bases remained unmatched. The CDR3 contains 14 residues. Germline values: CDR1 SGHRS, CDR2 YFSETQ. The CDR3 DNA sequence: TGCGCCAGCAGCTCGACAGGGGGTCGCGAGACCCAGTACTTC. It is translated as CASSSTGGRETQYF.

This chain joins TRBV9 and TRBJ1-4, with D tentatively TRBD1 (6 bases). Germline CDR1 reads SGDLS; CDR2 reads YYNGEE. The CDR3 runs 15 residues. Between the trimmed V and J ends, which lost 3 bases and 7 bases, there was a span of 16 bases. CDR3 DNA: TGTGCCAGCAGCGGACAACAGGGCCTCGTTGAAAAACTGTTTTTT. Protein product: CASSGQQGLVEKLFF.

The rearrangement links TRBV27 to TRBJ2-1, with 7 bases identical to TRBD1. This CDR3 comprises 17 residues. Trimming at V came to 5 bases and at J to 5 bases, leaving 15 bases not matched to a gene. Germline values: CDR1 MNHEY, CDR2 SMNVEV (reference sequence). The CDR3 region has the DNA TGTGCCAGCAGTCACAGGATTAGGACAGGCGACAACAATGAGCAGTTCTTC. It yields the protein CASSHRIRTGDNNEQFF.

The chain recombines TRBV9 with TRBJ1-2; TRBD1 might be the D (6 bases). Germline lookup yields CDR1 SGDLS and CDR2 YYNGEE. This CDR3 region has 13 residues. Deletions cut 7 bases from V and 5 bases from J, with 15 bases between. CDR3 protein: CASSSGAGYGYTF. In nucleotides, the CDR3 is TGTGCCAGCTCCTCGGGGGCAGGATATGGCTACACCTTC.

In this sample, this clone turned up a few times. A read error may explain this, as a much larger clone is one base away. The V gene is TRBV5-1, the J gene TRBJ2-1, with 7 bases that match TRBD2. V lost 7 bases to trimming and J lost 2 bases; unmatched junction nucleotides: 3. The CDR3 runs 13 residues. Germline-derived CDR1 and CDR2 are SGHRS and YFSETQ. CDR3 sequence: CASGTSAYNEQFF. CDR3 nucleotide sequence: TGCGCCAGCGGCACTAGCGCCTACAATGAGCAGTTCTTC.